The 6 T cell receptor beta chains reported below all come from one sample, sequenced in a study of cytomegalovirus exposure and HLA in healthy donors. It was with 60 Vbeta and 13 Jbeta primers that the PCR ran. Libraries were prepared by immunoSEQ multiplex PCR; TCRdb keeps only in-frame clonotypes and omits some of them. The data contain about 160,000 clones, about 80% of them singletons. Sequencing used PBMCs. The receptors derive from a man between 18 and 29 years old in good health and CMV-seropositive.

The chain links TRBV5-1 to TRBJ2-1, with TRBD1 matching 12 bases. The CDR3 is 15 residues long. J was trimmed by 7 bases and V by 4 bases; bases with no gene match: 6. Germline CDR1 reads SGHRS; CDR2 reads YFSETQ. The CDR3 protein is CASSAGTGGQNEQFF. CDR3 bases: TGCGCCAGCAGCGCCGGGACAGGGGGCCAGAATGAGCAGTTCTTC.

This clone appeared a single time. The chain is built from TRBV5-1 and TRBJ2-5, with TRBD1 matching 12 bases. Germline V gene sequence: CDR1 SGHRS, CDR2 YFSETQ. The ends lost 4 bases at V and 2 bases at J; junction bases unmatched: 3. The CDR3 spans 15 residues. The CDR3 DNA follows: TGCGCCAGCAGCCGGGACAGGGGGCTTCAAGAGACCCAGTACTTC. This sequence encodes CASSRDRGLQETQYF.

The rearrangement joins TRBV11-2 to TRBJ2-7; D perhaps matches TRBD2 (5 bases). Germline CDR1 and CDR2: SGHAT and FQNNGV. V lost 0 bases, J lost 5 bases, and 14 bases lay in between. The CDR3 sequence is 15 residues long. In nucleotides, the CDR3 is TGTGCCAGCAGCTTAGACTTCGGGAAGGGCAACGAGCAGTACTTC. Translated: CASSLDFGKGNEQYF.

The chain is built from TRBV7-2 and TRBJ1-1, with D possibly being TRBD1 (6 bases). The CDR3 loop spans 13 amino acids. The V end was cut by 4 bases, the J end by 8 bases, with 14 bases between. Germline V gene lookup returns CDR1 SGHTA and CDR2 FQGNSA. The CDR3 DNA reads as TGTGCCAGCAGCTGGGGACATCGAGCCGAAGCTTTCTTT. It specifies CASSWGHRAEAFF. Full variable domain (remainder filled in from reference TRBV7-2 and TRBJ1-1): GAGVSQSPSNKVTEKGKDVELRCDPISGHTALYWYRQSLGQGLEFLIYFQGNSAPDKSGLPSDRFSAERTGGSVSTLTIQRTQQEDSAVYLCASSWGHRAEAFFGQGTRLTVV.

As DNA, the CDR3 is TGTGCCAGCAGTGATATTTCGCCATGGGGGGGTGCTAGCACAGATACGCAGTATTTT. Protein sequence: CASSDISPWGGASTDTQYF. The rearrangement joins TRBV5-6 to TRBJ2-3, with 7 bases aligning to TRBD2. Trimming cost V 5 bases and J 0 bases; bases outside gene matches: 18. This CDR3 region has 19 residues. CDR1 and CDR2 from the germline V gene are SGHDT and YYEEEE.

The chain joins TRBV2 to TRBJ1-2, with 7 nucleotides matching TRBD1. There are 12 residues in the CDR3. Germline-derived CDR1 and CDR2 are SNHLY and FYNNEI. Trimming cost V 6 bases and J 4 bases; bases outside gene matches: 2. CDR3 in DNA: TGTGCCAGCAGGACAGGGAGCTATGGCTACACCTTC. Translated, it gives CASRTGSYGYTF.